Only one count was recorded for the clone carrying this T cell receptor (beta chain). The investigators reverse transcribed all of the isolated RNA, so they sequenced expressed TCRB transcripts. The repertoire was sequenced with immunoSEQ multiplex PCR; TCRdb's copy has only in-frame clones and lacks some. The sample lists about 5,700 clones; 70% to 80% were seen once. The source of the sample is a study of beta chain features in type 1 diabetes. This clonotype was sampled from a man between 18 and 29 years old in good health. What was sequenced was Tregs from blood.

The CDR3 here is CASARDRGLRETQYF. CDR3 bases: TGTGCCAGCGCACGGGACAGGGGGCTTAGGGAGACCCAGTACTTC. The chain carries TRBV7-9 and TRBJ2-5, with 12 nucleotides matching TRBD1. The CDR3 has 15 amino acids. Germline V gene lookup returns CDR1 SEHNR and CDR2 FQNEAQ (reference sequence). With V trimmed by 8 bases and J by 5 bases, 9 bases remained unmatched.